This T cell receptor (beta chain) was recorded in a study of shared clonotypes between healthy human individuals. Researchers ran the assay at a deep level. Repertoires were generated with immunoSEQ multiplex PCR, while TCRdb's copy carries only in-frame clones and drops some. The sample records 550,000 to 850,000 clones, around 74% being singletons. Trimming removed 4 bases at V and 2 bases at J, with 13 bases between. The CDR3 is 14 residues long. CDR1 is SGHNT and CDR2 is YYREEE in the germline V gene (reference sequence). The V gene is TRBV5-4, the J gene TRBJ2-7; D might be TRBD1 or TRBD2, each matching 7 bases. The source of this sequence is a woman aged 30 to 39 in good health. Specimen: memory CD4+ T cells sorted from blood. The subset here: CD45RA-negative fraction. The CDR3: CASSKSGGAYEQYF. The CDR3 DNA is TGTGCCAGCAGCAAGTCAGGGGGGGCCTACGAGCAGTACTTC.